These T cell receptor beta chains were read from a single sample in a study of blood T cell repertoires in COVID-19. Assay used: immunoSEQ multiplex PCR; TCRdb lists only in-frame clones, some missing. This table holds 300,000 to 400,000 clones, 70% to 90% found once. Sequencing was done on a sample of peripheral blood. Receptors were obtained from a woman in her forties or fifties with active or convalescent COVID-19. Each CDR3 is given with its conserved first and last residue. A D gene is named only where the DNA matches it firmly. Where a row states a size, it is once, few, many or the class of an expanded clone; other rows omit it.

abundance	v_gene	d_gene	j_gene	CDR3aa	CDR3nt
.	TRBV4-3	.	TRBJ2-1	CASSQDGQGFNEQFF	TGCGCCAGCAGCCAAGATGGCCAGGGTTTTAATGAGCAGTTCTTC
.	TRBV7-9	TRBD1	TRBJ2-1	CASSRRDRFNNEQFF	TGTGCCAGCAGCCGCCGGGACAGGTTTAACAATGAGCAGTTCTTC
.	TRBV4-1	TRBD1	TRBJ2-2	CASSPRQGGTANTGELFF	TGCGCCAGCAGCCCCCGACAGGGGGGGACCGCGAACACCGGGGAGCTGTTTTTT
few	TRBV5-1	TRBD1	TRBJ2-7	CASSLEGGTGMGEQYF	TGCGCCAGCAGCTTGGAGGGAGGGACAGGGATGGGCGAGCAGTACTTC
.	TRBV24-1	.	TRBJ1-1	CATSGTLTEEAFF	TGTGCCACCAGTGGTACCCTGACAGAAGAAGCTTTCTTT
few	TRBV5-1	.	TRBJ1-2	CASSLERSRGGYTF	TGCGCCAGCAGCTTGGAGAGGTCTAGGGGGGGCTACACCTTC
.	TRBV11-2	.	TRBJ1-2	CASSLDRPTNYGYTF	TGTGCCAGCAGCCTAGACAGGCCCACTAACTATGGCTACACCTTC
.	TRBV4-1	.	TRBJ1-3	CASSQAGAGNTIYF	TGCGCCAGCAGCCAAGCGGGGGCTGGAAACACCATATATTTT
.	TRBV27	.	TRBJ2-5	CASSFLGSQETQYF	TGTGCCAGCAGTTTCCTCGGGAGTCAAGAGACCCAGTACTTC
.	TRBV6-5	.	TRBJ2-7	CASSYSPPPNKYEQYF	TGTGCCAGCAGTTACTCACCCCCCCCCAACAAGTACGAGCAGTACTTC